The T cell receptor (beta chain) described here comes from a study of blood T cell repertoires in COVID-19. About the research overall: Nucleic acid was either cDNA or gDNA, and it came from T cells, B-cell-depleted T cells, or PBMCs.

Original methodology: Reference gene primer amplification gave nucleated cell count estimates. TCRdb's table, derived via immunoSEQ multiplex PCR, lists solely in-frame clones and lacks some. D and trimming were read from the DNA, whereas the V and J calls and clone size are those reported in that table. The table includes 140,000 to 150,000 clones, 80% to 90% detected once. The CDR3 loop spans 13 amino acids. Between the trimmed V and J ends, which lost 3 bases and 6 bases, there was a span of 11 bases. CDR1 and CDR2 from the germline V gene are KGHSH and LQKENI. The sequenced sample consisted of peripheral blood. The V and J genes are TRBV18 and TRBJ1-1; D remains unclear. The clonotype comes from a man between 60 and 75 years old with active or convalescent COVID-19. This chain's CDR3 is CASSPGVRSEAFF. The CDR3 nucleotides are TGTGCCAGCTCACCCGGGGTACGCTCTGAAGCTTTCTTT.